The next 19 T cell receptor beta chains were all read from a single sample in a study of spatial heterogeneity in lung cancer (dated by TCRdb to between 2017 and 2020). The library relied on 5' RACE. Sequencing was carried out with a NextSeq 500. TCRdb took the public reads, trimmed them with fastp at Q25, ran MiXCR for clone calling and kept in-frame beta chains. When rows share a CDR3 protein, they turn into one entry using the most common DNA and genes. The sample profile shows approximately 10,000 distinct CDR3 sequences; 20% to 25% of them were found once. The top ten clonotypes cover roughly two fifths of the sample. The time point label of this sample denotes: blood at routine non-recurrence follow-up after resection. The sample consisted of PBMCs, taken at follow-up. The source of these receptors is a male donor with early-stage non-small cell lung cancer.

This clonotype occurred many times. This chain links TRBV10-3 with TRBJ1-2; D might be TRBD1 (5 bases). With 6 bases removed from V and 1 base from J, the gap between germline ends came to 15 bases. This CDR3 spans 15 amino acids. From germline, CDR1 is ENHRY and CDR2 SYGVKD. Here the CDR3 reads CAISPWRGDNYGYTF. Here the CDR3 DNA reads TGTGCCATCAGCCCCTGGAGGGGAGATAACTATGGCTACACCTTC.

This clonotype has at least ten counts. The chain carries TRBV12-3 or TRBV12-4 and TRBJ2-7; a weak D match, TRBD1 (6 bases). V lost 6 bases to trimming and J lost 7 bases, with 16 bases between them. The CDR3 has 13 residues. In DNA form, the CDR3 reads TGTGCCAGCAGCCCCCGGGACACTCGGGAGCAGTACTTC. Translating it yields CASSPRDTREQYF.

V gene TRBV20-1 combines with J gene TRBJ2-3, with 14 positions matching TRBD2. This CDR3 is 14 amino acids long. J gave up 8 bases and V 6 bases, and 7 bases lay outside the gene matches. CDR1 is DFQATT and CDR2 is SNEGSKA in the germline V gene (reference sequence). The CDR3 nucleotides read TGCAGTGCCACGACTAGCGGGGGGGCCGTTACGCAGTATTTT. It specifies CSATTSGGAVTQYF.

The CDR3 DNA follows: TGTGCCAGCCAATCGGGACAGCCTAAAGGCTACACCTTC. Residues: CASQSGQPKGYTF. The V and J genes are TRBV28 and TRBJ1-2; 7 bases agree with TRBD1. After removal of 8 bases from V and 8 bases from J, the junction contained 11 bases not matched to a gene. CDR1 MDHEN and CDR2 SYDVKM come from the germline V gene. This CDR3 is 13 amino acids long.

This clonotype was observed many times. This chain uses TRBV3-1 with TRBJ2-7; no clear D. This CDR3 region has 13 residues. CDR1 and CDR2 from the germline V gene are LGHDT and YNNKEL (reference sequence). Trimming left V 0 bases short and J 3 bases short, with 6 bases between. DNA for the CDR3: TGTGCCAGCAGCCAAGATCTGTACTACGAGCAGTACTTC. It yields the protein CASSQDLYYEQYF.

The CDR3 region has the DNA TGTGCCAGCAGTTTAAGGTTCGGGGGCGCCTTGAATGAGCAGTTCTTC. It translates to CASSLRFGGALNEQFF. This chain uses TRBV28 with TRBJ2-1, with D tentatively TRBD1 or TRBD2 (6 bases each). This CDR3 contains 16 residues. Germline-derived CDR1 and CDR2 are MDHEN and SYDVKM. The V end lost 2 bases, the J end lost 7 bases, and 18 bases lay between the germline ends.

This clonotype has only a few counts. The chain is built from TRBV7-2 and TRBJ1-2; no firm D call. Per germline, CDR1 SGHTA and CDR2 FQGNSA. V lost 3 bases and J 4 bases, leaving 9 bases between the germline ends. The CDR3 covers 13 residues. CDR3: CASSLSQLYGYTF. The CDR3 DNA reads TGTGCCAGCAGCTTGAGCCAGCTCTATGGCTACACCTTC. The complete variable domain, with remaining parts taken from reference TRBV7-2 and TRBJ1-2, reads GAGVSQSPSNKVTEKGKDVELRCDPISGHTALYWYRQSLGQGLEFLIYFQGNSAPDKSGLPSDRFSAERTGGSVSTLTIQRTQQEDSAVYLCASSLSQLYGYTFGSGTRLTVV.

DNA for the CDR3: TGTGCCAGCAGCCATGGCGGCGGGGAGCTGTTTTTT. Protein product: CASSHGGGELFF. The genes are TRBV3-1 and TRBJ2-2; D is uncertain. The CDR3 spans 12 residues. Looked up from germline, CDR1 is LGHDT and CDR2 is YNNKEL (reference sequence). V was shortened by 3 bases and J by 7 bases, with 6 bases between the two germline ends.

This clonotype was detected only a few times. The chain joins TRBV6-6 to TRBJ1-5; D unclear. Germline CDR1 is MNHNY and CDR2 is SVGAGI (reference sequence). This CDR3 comprises 15 residues. V lost 0 bases, J lost 3 bases, and 9 bases lay in between. CDR3 nucleotide sequence: TGTGCCAGCAGTTACTCCGGACCAGACAATCAGCCCCAGCATTTT. Protein sequence: CASSYSGPDNQPQHF.

The sample holds many counts of this clonotype. V and J are TRBV27 and TRBJ2-1; TRBD1 or TRBD2 may be the D gene (6 bases each). The germline V and J ends were trimmed by 7 bases and 15 bases, with 16 bases remaining between them. The CDR3 runs 11 residues. Germline V gene sequence: CDR1 MNHEY, CDR2 SMNVEV (reference sequence). The CDR3 protein is CASTKGGTWFF. The CDR3 DNA reads TGTGCCAGCACCAAGGGGGGAACATGGTTCTTC.

In its sample, this clonotype was seen many times. The chain links TRBV7-9 to TRBJ2-1; D ambiguous. CDR1 SEHNR and CDR2 FQNEAQ come from the germline V gene (reference sequence). Trimming stripped 8 bases from V and 0 bases from J, with 11 bases between. This CDR3 contains 14 residues. The CDR3: CASLGPSSYNEQFF. The DNA for the CDR3 is TGTGCCAGCCTCGGCCCCAGCTCCTACAATGAGCAGTTCTTC.

The chain has TRBV28 and TRBJ2-3; 7 bases fit TRBD2. V trimming: 6 bases; J trimming: 7 bases; junction bases outside the gene matches: 10. CDR3 size: 14 residues. The V gene's germline CDR1 is MDHEN and CDR2 SYDVKM. The CDR3 here is CASRSGRELNTQYF. The CDR3 DNA sequence: TGTGCCAGCAGATCGGGGCGGGAGCTAAATACGCAGTATTTT.

The rearrangement uses TRBV2 and TRBJ2-7; no definite D call. Trimming cost V 7 bases and J 2 bases, with 12 bases left between them. The CDR3 extends over 13 amino acids. Looked up from germline, CDR1 is SNHLY and CDR2 is FYNNEI. This CDR3 is CASTRPETYEQYF. In DNA, the CDR3 is TGTGCCAGCACCCGACCAGAGACCTACGAGCAGTACTTC.

By sample fraction, this clonotype is medium-sized. The J gene is TRBJ2-7, the V gene TRBV11-2, with D unclear. From germline, CDR1 is SGHAT and CDR2 FQNNGV. V dropped 5 bases and J dropped 2 bases, with 13 bases sitting between them. This CDR3 spans 14 amino acids. The CDR3 nucleotides are TGTGCCAGCAGCAGGGATCCCGGAACCTACGAGCAGTACTTC. It encodes CASSRDPGTYEQYF.

This clonotype occurred many times. The V call is TRBV24-1, the J call TRBJ1-5; perhaps TRBD1 as D (5 bases). V dropped 2 bases and J dropped 4 bases, with 17 bases sitting between them. CDR1 and CDR2 from the germline V gene are KGHDR and SFDVKD. The CDR3 covers 17 residues. The CDR3 is CATSDSGRWGRNQPQHF. CDR3 sequence (DNA): TGTGCCACCAGTGATTCGGGTAGGTGGGGCCGAAATCAGCCCCAGCATTTT.

This chain joins TRBV28 and TRBJ1-5; no definite D call. Germline V gene data show CDR1 as MDHEN and CDR2 as SYDVKM. The length of the CDR3 is 13 residues. Deletions cut 5 bases from V and 4 bases from J, with 9 bases between. The CDR3 nucleotides are TGTGCCAGCAGTCCCTCCGGGAATCAGCCCCAGCATTTT. This sequence encodes CASSPSGNQPQHF.

V and J are TRBV28 and TRBJ2-5; D is possibly TRBD2 (5 bases). CDR1 MDHEN and CDR2 SYDVKM come from the germline V gene. This CDR3 spans 19 amino acids. V gave up 3 bases and J gave up 4 bases, with 27 bases separating them. CDR3 DNA: TGTGCCAGCAGTTTCCGGTTCCCCCCTCGGACGACGAGGGCAGAGACCCAGTACTTC. This translates into CASSFRFPPRTTRAETQYF. Full variable domain (missing parts from reference TRBV28 and TRBJ2-5): DVKVTQSSRYLVKRTGEKVFLECVQDMDHENMFWYRQDPGLGLRLIYFSYDVKMKEKGDIPEGYSVSREKKERFSLILESASTNQTSMYLCASSFRFPPRTTRAETQYFGPGTRLLVL.

The chain employs TRBV28 and TRBJ1-1, with 7 positions matching TRBD1. Germline lookup yields CDR1 MDHEN and CDR2 SYDVKM. The CDR3 consists of 14 residues. The junction had 3 bases not matched to a gene; V was cut back by 4 bases and J by 1 base. In DNA form, the CDR3 reads TGTGCCAGCAGTTCCCGGGACAGGAACACTGAAGCTTTCTTT. This gives the protein CASSSRDRNTEAFF.

Many counts were recorded for this clonotype. The rearrangement joins TRBV10-3 to TRBJ2-3; 7 bases fit TRBD2. The J segment lost 2 bases and the V segment lost 8 bases, leaving 4 bases of the junction unmatched. The V gene's germline CDR1 is ENHRY and CDR2 SYGVKD. This CDR3 is built from 13 residues. CDR3 protein: CAISAGYTDTQYF. In nucleotides, the CDR3 is TGTGCCATCTCAGCGGGATACACAGATACGCAGTATTTT.